This T cell receptor (beta chain) was sequenced in a study of PD-L1 blockade in urothelial cancer. CDR1 and CDR2 from the germline V gene are SNHLY and FYNNEI. Trimming took off 9 bases at V and 7 bases at J, with 18 bases between the two ends. The CDR3 extends over 13 amino acids. This clone appeared a few times. Time point of the sample: peripheral blood 6 weeks after treatment start. Produced via immunoSEQ multiplex PCR; TCRdb's table is partial and in-frame only. Of tens of thousands of clones in the sample, 70% to 90% were seen once. The chain is built from TRBV2 and TRBJ1-2; D possibly corresponds to TRBD1 (6 bases). The sequence came from a man aged 45-60 years with urothelial cancer. The sample here was PBMCs, taken around atezolizumab (anti-PD-L1) treatment. The CDR3 DNA reads as TGTGCCAGGCAAGGCGGGGGCGCGGGTGGCTACACCTTC. Translated: CARQGGGAGGYTF.